Listed below are T cell receptor beta chains from one sample, sequenced in a study of blood T cell repertoires in COVID-19. Data came from immunoSEQ multiplex PCR; TCRdb stores just in-frame clones and leaves some out. The sample contains roughly 280,000 clones, about 86% of which appear only once. Material: peripheral blood. These TCRs come from a man in his thirties or forties with active or convalescent COVID-19. The CDR3 runs from the conserved cysteine through the conserved F or W. The D gene is left open where the match is weak. Size is omitted from some rows. Given values are once, few, many or a class for expanded clones.

D gene: .
clone size: .
J gene: TRBJ2-5
V gene: TRBV6-5
CDR3 protein: CASSYSSTGHAGTQYF
CDR3 DNA: TGTGCCAGCAGTTACTCGAGTACAGGGCACGCCGGGACCCAGTACTTC

D gene: .
clone size: .
J gene: TRBJ2-3
V gene: TRBV7-2
CDR3 protein: CASSFSATGLYTQYF
CDR3 DNA: TGTGCCAGCAGCTTTTCGGCGACTGGACTTTATACGCAGTATTTT

D gene: TRBD1
clone size: .
J gene: TRBJ1-4
V gene: TRBV6-5
CDR3 protein: CASSRGQVGEKLFF
CDR3 DNA: TGTGCCAGCAGTCGAGGACAGGTGGGGGAAAAACTGTTTTTT

D gene: .
clone size: few
J gene: TRBJ1-1
V gene: TRBV7-9
CDR3 protein: CASSPQSDGAEAFF
CDR3 DNA: TGTGCCAGCAGCCCCCAGTCGGACGGGGCTGAAGCTTTCTTT

D gene: TRBD1
clone size: .
J gene: TRBJ1-5
V gene: TRBV6-5
CDR3 protein: CASSPTTGINQPQHF
CDR3 DNA: TGTGCCAGCAGTCCTACGACAGGGATCAATCAGCCCCAGCATTTT

D gene: .
clone size: .
J gene: TRBJ1-5
V gene: TRBV19
CDR3 protein: CASSIRQGNQPQHF
CDR3 DNA: TGTGCCAGTAGTATAAGGCAGGGGAATCAGCCCCAGCATTTT

D gene: .
clone size: .
J gene: TRBJ1-1
V gene: TRBV13
CDR3 protein: CASSAPPGKDTEAFF
CDR3 DNA: TGTGCCAGCAGCGCGCCCCCGGGTAAAGACACTGAAGCTTTCTTT

D gene: .
clone size: .
J gene: TRBJ2-7
V gene: TRBV10-1
CDR3 protein: CASSESGRVHEQYF
CDR3 DNA: TGCGCCAGCAGTGAGTCGGGCAGGGTGCACGAGCAGTACTTC

D gene: TRBD2
clone size: .
J gene: TRBJ2-5
V gene: TRBV2
CDR3 protein: CASSEGVAGGLETQYF
CDR3 DNA: TGTGCCAGCAGTGAAGGGGTAGCGGGGGGGCTAGAGACCCAGTACTTC

D gene: .
clone size: .
J gene: TRBJ2-1
V gene: TRBV11-2
CDR3 protein: CASRNRDLNEQFF
CDR3 DNA: TGTGCCAGCAGGAACAGGGACCTCAATGAGCAGTTCTTC

D gene: TRBD2
clone size: .
J gene: TRBJ2-3
V gene: TRBV11-2
CDR3 protein: CASSLDLATSGASTDTQYF
CDR3 DNA: TGTGCCAGCAGCTTAGATCTAGCGACTAGCGGGGCCAGCACAGATACGCAGTATTTT

D gene: .
clone size: .
J gene: TRBJ2-2
V gene: TRBV7-9
CDR3 protein: CASSSDRENTGELFF
CDR3 DNA: TGTGCCAGCAGCTCCGACAGAGAAAACACCGGGGAGCTGTTTTTT

D gene: TRBD1
clone size: .
J gene: TRBJ2-2
V gene: TRBV10-3
CDR3 protein: CAISEVPGQHTGELFF
CDR3 DNA: TGTGCCATCAGTGAGGTACCGGGACAGCACACCGGGGAGCTGTTTTTT

D gene: .
clone size: .
J gene: TRBJ1-2
V gene: TRBV7-2
CDR3 protein: CASSLNRYYGYTF
CDR3 DNA: TGTGCCAGCAGCTTAAACAGATACTATGGCTACACCTTC

D gene: TRBD1
clone size: .
J gene: TRBJ2-7
V gene: TRBV5-6
CDR3 protein: CASSFGTGATEQYF
CDR3 DNA: TGTGCCAGCAGCTTCGGGACAGGAGCGACCGAGCAGTACTTC

D gene: TRBD2
clone size: .
J gene: TRBJ2-1
V gene: TRBV3-1/TRBV3-2
CDR3 protein: CASSQSGLGYNEQFF
CDR3 DNA: TGTGCCAGCAGCCAATCGGGACTAGGCTACAATGAGCAGTTCTTC

D gene: .
clone size: .
J gene: TRBJ2-2
V gene: TRBV28
CDR3 protein: CASSLAGAGSGELFF
CDR3 DNA: TGTGCCAGCAGTTTGGCGGGGGCAGGCTCCGGGGAGCTGTTTTTT

D gene: .
clone size: once
J gene: TRBJ2-7
V gene: TRBV12-2
CDR3 protein: CASRLASSTSSYEQYF
CDR3 DNA: TGTGCAAGTCGCTTAGCCTCCTCCACGAGCTCCTACGAGCAGTACTTC

D gene: .
clone size: .
J gene: TRBJ2-7
V gene: TRBV11-2
CDR3 protein: CASSSISRQRGTESYEQYF
CDR3 DNA: TGTGCCAGCAGCTCAATCTCTCGCCAGCGGGGGACAGAATCCTACGAGCAGTACTTC

D gene: TRBD1
clone size: .
J gene: TRBJ2-7
V gene: TRBV6-5
CDR3 protein: CASSYLGQGYEQYF
CDR3 DNA: TGTGCCAGCAGTTATCTCGGACAGGGATACGAGCAGTACTTC

D gene: .
clone size: many
J gene: TRBJ2-7
V gene: TRBV29-1
CDR3 protein: CSVVRDTSYEQYF
CDR3 DNA: TGCAGCGTTGTACGGGACACCTCCTACGAGCAGTACTTC